Here is one TCR beta chain with its context. This CDR3 is built from 15 residues. Per the germline V gene, CDR1 is SGDLS and CDR2 is YYNGEE. V was clipped by 4 bases and J by 8 bases; unmatched bases: 9. The source of the sample is a study of technical replicates of blood from four donors. Some clones are missing from TCRdb's copy, which holds only in-frame ones; the method was immunoSEQ multiplex PCR. The sample yields tens of thousands of clones, 85% to 95% seen once. The rearrangement uses TRBV9 and TRBJ1-6; 7 bases map to TRBD1. The clonotype originates from a human donor in good health. Sample: T cells isolated from PBMCs. The CDR3 bases are TGTGCCAGCAGCTCGGGACAGATGGGGTATTCACCCCTCCACTTT. Translated: CASSSGQMGYSPLHF. Filled out from reference TRBV9 and TRBJ1-6, the complete variable domain reads DSGVTQTPKHLITATGQRVTLRCSPRSGDLSVYWYQQSLDQGLQFLIQYYNGEERAKGNILERFSAQQFPDLHSELNLSSLELGDSALYFCASSSGQMGYSPLHFGNGTRLTVT.